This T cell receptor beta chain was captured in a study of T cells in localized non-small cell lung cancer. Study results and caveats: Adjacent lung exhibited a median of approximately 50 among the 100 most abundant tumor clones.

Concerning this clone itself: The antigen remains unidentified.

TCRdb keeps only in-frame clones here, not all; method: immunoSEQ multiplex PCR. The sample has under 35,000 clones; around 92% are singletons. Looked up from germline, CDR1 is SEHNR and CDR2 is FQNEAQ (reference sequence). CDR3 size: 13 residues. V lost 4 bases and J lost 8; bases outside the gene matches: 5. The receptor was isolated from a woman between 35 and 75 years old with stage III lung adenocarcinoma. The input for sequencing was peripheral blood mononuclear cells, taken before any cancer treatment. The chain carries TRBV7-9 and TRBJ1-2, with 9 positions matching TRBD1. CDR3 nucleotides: TGTGCCAGCAGCTGGACAGGGGCGGGGGGCTACACCTTC. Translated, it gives CASSWTGAGGYTF.